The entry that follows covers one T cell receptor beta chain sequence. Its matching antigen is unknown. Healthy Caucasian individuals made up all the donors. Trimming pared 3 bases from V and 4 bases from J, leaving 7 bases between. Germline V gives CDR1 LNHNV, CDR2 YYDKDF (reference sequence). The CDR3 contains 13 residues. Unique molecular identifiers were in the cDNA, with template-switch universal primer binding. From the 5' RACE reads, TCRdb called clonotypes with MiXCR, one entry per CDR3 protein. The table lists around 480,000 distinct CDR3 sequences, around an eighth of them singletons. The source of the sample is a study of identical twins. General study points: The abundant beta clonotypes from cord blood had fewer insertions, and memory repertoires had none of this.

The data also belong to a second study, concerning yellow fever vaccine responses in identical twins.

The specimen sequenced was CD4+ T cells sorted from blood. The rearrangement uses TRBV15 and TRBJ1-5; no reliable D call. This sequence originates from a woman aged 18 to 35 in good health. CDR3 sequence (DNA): TGTGCCACCAGCAGTCTAGCTAATCAGCCCCAGCATTTT. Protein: CATSSLANQPQHF.